This TCR delta chain stems from a study of γδ T cells in repeated Plasmodium falciparum infection. Study background: Some Malian samples span acute malaria episodes; others come from no-transmission periods. Study-wide results and caveats: Vgamma9/Vdelta2+ repertoires stayed stably polyclonal over time and infection.

The germline gives CDR1 GEAIGNYY, CDR2 EKD. The trim removed 0 bases at V and 2 bases at J, leaving 9 bases unmatched. CDR3 length: 19 amino acids. Gammadelta T cells were flow-sorted from PBMC into Vgamma9/Vdelta2+ and Vdelta2-negative populations for bulk analysis. Both TRG and TRD chains were sequenced from each sorted sample. TCRdb processed the multiplex PCR reads again with the CATT caller. The table lists tens of thousands of delta-chain clones, 1.6% of them singletons. As regards this clone: Its matching antigen is unknown. The identical CDR3 is also encoded by other nucleotide sequences in the sample.

The sequencing sample was made of gamma-delta T cells from blood. The chain is built from TRDV2 and TRDJ3, with 7 positions matching TRDD3. Matching the DNA to germline supplied the J gene, which TCRdb does not give. The receptor's source is a pool of human donors (malaria-infected and uninfected, not separated). CDR3 sequence: CACDTAGYTSAWDTRQMFF. The CDR3 coding sequence is TGTGCCTGTGACACCGCGGGATACACCTCAGCCTGGGACACCCGACAGATGTTTTTC.